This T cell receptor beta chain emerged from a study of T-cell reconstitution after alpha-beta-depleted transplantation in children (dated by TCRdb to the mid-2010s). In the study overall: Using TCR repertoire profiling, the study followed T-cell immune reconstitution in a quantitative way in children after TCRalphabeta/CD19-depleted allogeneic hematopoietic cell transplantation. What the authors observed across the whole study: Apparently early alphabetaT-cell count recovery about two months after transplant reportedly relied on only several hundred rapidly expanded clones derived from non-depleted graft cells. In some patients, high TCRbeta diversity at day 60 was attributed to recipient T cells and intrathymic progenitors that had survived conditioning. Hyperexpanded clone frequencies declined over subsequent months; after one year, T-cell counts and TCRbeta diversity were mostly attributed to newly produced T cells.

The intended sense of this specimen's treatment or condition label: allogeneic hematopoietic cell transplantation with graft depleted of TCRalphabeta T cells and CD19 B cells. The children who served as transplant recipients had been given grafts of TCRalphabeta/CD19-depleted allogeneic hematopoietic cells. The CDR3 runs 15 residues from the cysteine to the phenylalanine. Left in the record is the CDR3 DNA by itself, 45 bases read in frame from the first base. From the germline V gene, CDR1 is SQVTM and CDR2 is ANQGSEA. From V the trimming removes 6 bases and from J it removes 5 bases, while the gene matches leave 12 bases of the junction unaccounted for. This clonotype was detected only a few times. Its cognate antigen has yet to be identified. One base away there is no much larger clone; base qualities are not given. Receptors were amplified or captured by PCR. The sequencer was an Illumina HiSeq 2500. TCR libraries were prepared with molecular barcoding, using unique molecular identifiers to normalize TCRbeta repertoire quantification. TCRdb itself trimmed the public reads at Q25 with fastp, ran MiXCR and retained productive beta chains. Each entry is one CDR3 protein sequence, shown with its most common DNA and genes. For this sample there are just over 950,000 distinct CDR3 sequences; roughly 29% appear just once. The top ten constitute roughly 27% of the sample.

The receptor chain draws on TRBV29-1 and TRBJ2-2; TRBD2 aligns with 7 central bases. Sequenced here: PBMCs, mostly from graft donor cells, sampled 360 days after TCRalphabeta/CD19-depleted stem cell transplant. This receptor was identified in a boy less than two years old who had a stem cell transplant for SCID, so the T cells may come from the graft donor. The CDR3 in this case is CSVHSGGGRTGELFF. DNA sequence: TGCAGCGTCCACTCGGGCGGGGGACGGACCGGGGAGCTGTTTTTT.